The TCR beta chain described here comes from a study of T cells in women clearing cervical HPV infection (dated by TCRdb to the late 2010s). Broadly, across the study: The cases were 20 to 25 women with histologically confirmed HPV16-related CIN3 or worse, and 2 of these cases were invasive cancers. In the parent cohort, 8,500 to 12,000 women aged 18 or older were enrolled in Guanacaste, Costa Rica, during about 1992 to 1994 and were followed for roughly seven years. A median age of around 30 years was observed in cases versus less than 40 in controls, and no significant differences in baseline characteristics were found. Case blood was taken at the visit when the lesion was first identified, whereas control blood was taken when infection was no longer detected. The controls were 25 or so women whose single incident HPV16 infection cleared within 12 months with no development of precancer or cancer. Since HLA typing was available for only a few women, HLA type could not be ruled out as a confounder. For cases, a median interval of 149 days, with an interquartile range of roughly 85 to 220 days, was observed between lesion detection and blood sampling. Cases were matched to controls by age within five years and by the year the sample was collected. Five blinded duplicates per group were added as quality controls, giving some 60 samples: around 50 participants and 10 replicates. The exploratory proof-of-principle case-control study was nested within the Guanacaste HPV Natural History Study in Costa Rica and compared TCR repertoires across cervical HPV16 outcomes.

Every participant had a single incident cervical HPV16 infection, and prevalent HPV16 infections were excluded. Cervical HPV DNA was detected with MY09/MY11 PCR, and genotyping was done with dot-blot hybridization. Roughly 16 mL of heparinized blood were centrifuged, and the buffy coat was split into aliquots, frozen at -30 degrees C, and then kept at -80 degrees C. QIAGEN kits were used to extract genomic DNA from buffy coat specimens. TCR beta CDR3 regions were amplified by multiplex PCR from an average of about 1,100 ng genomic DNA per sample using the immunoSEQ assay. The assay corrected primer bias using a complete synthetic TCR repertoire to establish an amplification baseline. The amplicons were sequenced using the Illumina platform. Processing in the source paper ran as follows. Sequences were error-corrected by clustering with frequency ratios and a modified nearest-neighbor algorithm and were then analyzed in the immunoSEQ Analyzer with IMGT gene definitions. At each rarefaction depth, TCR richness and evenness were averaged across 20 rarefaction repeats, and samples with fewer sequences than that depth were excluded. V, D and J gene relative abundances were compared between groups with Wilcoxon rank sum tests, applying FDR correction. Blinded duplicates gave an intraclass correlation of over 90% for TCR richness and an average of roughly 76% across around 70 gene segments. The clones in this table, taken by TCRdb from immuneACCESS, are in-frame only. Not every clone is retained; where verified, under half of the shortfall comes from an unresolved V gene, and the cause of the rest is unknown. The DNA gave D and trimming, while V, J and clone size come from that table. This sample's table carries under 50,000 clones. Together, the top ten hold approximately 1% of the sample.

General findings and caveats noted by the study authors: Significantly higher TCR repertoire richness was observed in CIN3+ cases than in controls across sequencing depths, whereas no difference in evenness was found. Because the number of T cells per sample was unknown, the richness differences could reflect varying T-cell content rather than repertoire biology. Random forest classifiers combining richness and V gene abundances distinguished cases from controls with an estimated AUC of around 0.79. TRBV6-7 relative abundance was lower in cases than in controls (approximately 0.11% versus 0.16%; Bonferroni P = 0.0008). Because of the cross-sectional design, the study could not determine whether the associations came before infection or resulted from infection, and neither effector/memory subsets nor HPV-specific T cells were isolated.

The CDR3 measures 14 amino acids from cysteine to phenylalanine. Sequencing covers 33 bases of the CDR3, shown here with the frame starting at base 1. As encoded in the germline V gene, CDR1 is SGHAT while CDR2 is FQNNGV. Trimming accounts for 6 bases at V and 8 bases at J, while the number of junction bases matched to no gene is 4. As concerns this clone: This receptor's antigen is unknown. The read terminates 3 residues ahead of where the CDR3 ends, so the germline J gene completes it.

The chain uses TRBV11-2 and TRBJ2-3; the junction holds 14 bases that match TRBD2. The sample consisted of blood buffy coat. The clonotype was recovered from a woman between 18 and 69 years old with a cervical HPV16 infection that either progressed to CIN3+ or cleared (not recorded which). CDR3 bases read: TGTGCCAGCAGTCCGACTAGCGGGGGGGGTACG. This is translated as CASSPTSGGGT. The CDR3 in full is CASSPTSGGGTQYF. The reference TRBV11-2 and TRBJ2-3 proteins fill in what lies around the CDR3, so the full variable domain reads EAGVAQSPRYKIIEKRQSVAFWCNPISGHATLYWYQQILGQGPKLLIQFQNNGVVDDSQLPKDRFSAERLKGVDSTLKIQPAKLEDSAVYLCASSPTSGGGTQYFGPGTRLTVL.